The table lists the clone carrying this T cell receptor (beta chain) with a count of one. Its antigen is still unknown. The V gene lost 3 bases and the J gene lost 5 bases, with 8 bases spanning the gap. CDR3 length: 12 residues. Germline CDR1 and CDR2: LNHDA and SQIVND (reference sequence). The record originates from a study of cytomegalovirus exposure and HLA in healthy donors. Overall study findings and caveats: A later analysis associated approximately 17,000 TCR beta sequences with HLA alleles at a 0.05 false discovery rate. A cluster of highly shared sequence variants was likely a sequencing artifact.

The study ran its PCR with 60 Vbeta and 13 Jbeta primers. Per the original methods: An analysis performed later counted 75 million to 80 million unique TCR beta chains (around 10 million of them shared). Measured with immunoSEQ multiplex PCR; TCRdb has only the in-frame clones, and not every one. V and J calls and clone size are as listed in that table; D and trimming were resolved from the DNA. The table has about 160,000 clones, roughly 80% seen once. Sequenced input: PBMCs. This TCR came from a man aged 35-49 years in good health and CMV-seronegative. The chain has TRBV19 and TRBJ2-7, with D possibly matching TRBD1 (5 bases). CDR3 nucleotides: TGTGCCAGTAGTATCCAGGGTAACGAGCAGTACTTC. This codes for CASSIQGNEQYF.